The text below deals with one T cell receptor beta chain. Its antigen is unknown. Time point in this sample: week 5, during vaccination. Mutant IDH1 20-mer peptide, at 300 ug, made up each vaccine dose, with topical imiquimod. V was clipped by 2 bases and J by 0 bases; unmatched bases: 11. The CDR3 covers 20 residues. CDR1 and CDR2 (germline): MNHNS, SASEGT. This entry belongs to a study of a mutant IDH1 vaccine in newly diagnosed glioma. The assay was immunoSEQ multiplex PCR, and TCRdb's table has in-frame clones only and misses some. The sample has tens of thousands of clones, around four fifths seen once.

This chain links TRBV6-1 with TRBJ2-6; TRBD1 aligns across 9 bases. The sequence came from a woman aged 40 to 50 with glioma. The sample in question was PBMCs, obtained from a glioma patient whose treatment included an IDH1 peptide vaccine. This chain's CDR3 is CASSERDRETLYSGANVLTF. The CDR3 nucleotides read TGTGCCAGCAGTGAACGGGACAGGGAGACCCTTTACTCTGGGGCCAACGTCCTGACTTTC.